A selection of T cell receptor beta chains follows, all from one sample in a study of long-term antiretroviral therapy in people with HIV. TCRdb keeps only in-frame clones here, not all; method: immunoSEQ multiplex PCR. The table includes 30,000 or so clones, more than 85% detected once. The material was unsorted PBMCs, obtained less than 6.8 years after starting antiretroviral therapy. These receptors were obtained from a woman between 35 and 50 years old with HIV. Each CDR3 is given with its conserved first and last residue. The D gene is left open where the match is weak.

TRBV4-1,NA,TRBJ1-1,CASSQAPNTEAFF
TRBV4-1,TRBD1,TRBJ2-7,CASRETGGSLYEQYF
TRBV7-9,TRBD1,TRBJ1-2,CASSLGTGRAVNYGYTF
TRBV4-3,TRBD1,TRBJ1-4,CASSLETGRAEKLFF
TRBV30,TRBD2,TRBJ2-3,CAWTSGGTDTQYF
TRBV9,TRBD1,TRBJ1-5,CASGQTGAGQPQHF
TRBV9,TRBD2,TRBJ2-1,CASSVGLAGGHEQFF
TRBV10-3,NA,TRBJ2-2,CAIRSRSTGELFF
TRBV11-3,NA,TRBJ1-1,CASSLGGTGTEAFF
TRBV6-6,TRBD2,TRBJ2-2,CASRPLAGGETGELFF
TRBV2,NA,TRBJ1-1,CASSDRPRTEAFF
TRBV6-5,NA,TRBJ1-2,CASSLNYGYTF
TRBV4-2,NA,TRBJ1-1,CASSQVGQVNTEAFF
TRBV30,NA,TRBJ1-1,CAWSVQDTEAFF
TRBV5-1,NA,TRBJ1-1,CASSFGQTNTEAFF
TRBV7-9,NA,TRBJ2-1,CASSLDFSYNEQFF
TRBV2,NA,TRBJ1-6,CASSEAGQGTGSPLHF
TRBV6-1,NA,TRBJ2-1,CASRGGTAFYNEQFF
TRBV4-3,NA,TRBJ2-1,CASSQLAVPQGGYEQFF
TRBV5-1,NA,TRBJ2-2,CASSSGINTGELFF
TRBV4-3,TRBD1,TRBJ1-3,CASSQESGQGFGNTIYF
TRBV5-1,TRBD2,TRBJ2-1,CASAEGSGGAIGEQFF
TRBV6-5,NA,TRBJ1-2,CASRELGGINYGYTF
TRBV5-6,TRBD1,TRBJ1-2,CASSFRSGGVNYGYTF
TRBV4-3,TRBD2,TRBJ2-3,CASSQGYSPRGDTQYF
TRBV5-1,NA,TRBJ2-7,CASSLTGDQYEQYF
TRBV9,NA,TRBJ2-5,CASSLGTFTGGEETQYF
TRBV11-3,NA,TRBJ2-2,CASSLDSQGPNTGELFF
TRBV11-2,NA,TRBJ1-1,CASTPQREAFF
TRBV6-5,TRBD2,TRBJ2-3,CASSYSLAAGTDTQYF
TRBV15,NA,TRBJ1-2,CATSFKISYGYTF
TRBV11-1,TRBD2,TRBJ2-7,CASSQSETGLAGETYEQYF
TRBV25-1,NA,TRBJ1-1,CASSEYGTEAFF
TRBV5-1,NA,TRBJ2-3,CASSLSPTGTDTQYF
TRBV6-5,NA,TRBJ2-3,CASSYSGVSDTQYF
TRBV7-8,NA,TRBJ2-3,CASSLATRSDTQYF
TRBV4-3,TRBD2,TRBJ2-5,CASSQERGGARETQYF
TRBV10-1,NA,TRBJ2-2,CASRQGEGGELFF
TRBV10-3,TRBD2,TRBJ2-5,CAISESSLAGGQETQYF
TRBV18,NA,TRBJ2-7,CASSPRTASYEQYF
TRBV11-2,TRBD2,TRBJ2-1,CASSVEGLAGGLYNEQFF
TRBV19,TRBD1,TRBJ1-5,CASTMGTGGFSNQPQHF
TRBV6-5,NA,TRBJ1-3,CASSYSITSGNTIYF
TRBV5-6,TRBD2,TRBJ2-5,CASSLGRGGPETQYF
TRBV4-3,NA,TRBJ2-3,CASSQVWGADTQYF
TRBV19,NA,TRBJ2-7,CASSQRARTYEQYF
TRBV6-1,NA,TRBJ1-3,CASSEAGGPGNTIYF
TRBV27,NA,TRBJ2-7,CASSFGLPYEQYF